This TCR beta chain was captured in a study of blood T cell repertoires in COVID-19. The method was immunoSEQ multiplex PCR; TCRdb's version includes in-frame clones alone and lacks a portion of them. Altogether about 4,400 clones are present, 70% to 85% being singletons, with the ten largest covering 35% to 45%. The V gene's germline CDR1 is LNHDA and CDR2 SQIVND (reference sequence). J gave up 8 bases and V 6 bases, and 3 bases lay outside the gene matches. The CDR3 is made up of 13 amino acids. Sequencing input: peripheral blood. The TCR was taken from a human donor with active or convalescent COVID-19. The donor label of this sample is uncertain. This chain joins TRBV19 and TRBJ2-4, with 11 bases identical to TRBD1. The CDR3 loop is CASSRDRGDIQYF. DNA of the CDR3: TGTGCCAGTAGCCGGGACAGGGGGGACATTCAGTACTTC.